These 11 T cell receptor beta chains originate from one sample sequenced in a study of Ad26.COV2.S vaccination and SARS-CoV-2 variants. As to treatment: some 19 received Ad26.COV2.S at low or high dose, single or two shots; 5 received placebo; per-sample allocation not given. Collection of the samples took place on day 63 after the first injection of vaccine or placebo. Profiled with immunoSEQ multiplex PCR; TCRdb holds only in-frame clones, not every one. The table includes about 350,000 clones, less than 90% detected once. Sequences were derived from peripheral blood, sampled in a trial of Ad26.COV2.S vaccine versus placebo. These TCRs come from a person aged 18-65 years who received the Ad26.COV2.S COVID-19 vaccine or a placebo.

This clone occurred a few times. This chain links TRBV12-3 or TRBV12-4 with TRBJ2-7; no clear D gene. This CDR3 is 12 amino acids long. V was shortened by 3 bases and J by 6 bases, with 9 bases between the two germline ends. The CDR3 loop is CASSFRWGEQYF. CDR3 bases: TGTGCCAGCAGTTTTAGATGGGGCGAGCAGTACTTC.

V is TRBV20-1 and J is TRBJ2-7; D gene ambiguous. The V gene lost 3 bases and the J gene lost 0 bases, with 18 bases spanning the gap. Germline CDR1 and CDR2: DFQATT and SNEGSKA (reference sequence). The CDR3 extends over 16 amino acids. This CDR3 reads CSASDFPGTDSYEQYF. In DNA, the CDR3 is TGCAGTGCTAGTGATTTCCCCGGAACGGACTCCTACGAGCAGTACTTC.

The chain couples TRBV19 to TRBJ1-2, with 8 positions matching TRBD1. Looked up from germline, CDR1 is LNHDA and CDR2 is SQIVND (reference sequence). V gave up 3 bases and J gave up 5 bases; unmatched junction bases: 11. This CDR3 has 16 residues. The CDR3 DNA is TGTGCCAGTAGTATGCCCCTGACAGGGGCCGGGTATGGCTACACCTTC. This codes for CASSMPLTGAGYGYTF.

This clone was seen once. V gene TRBV19 combines with J gene TRBJ1-5; D is perhaps TRBD1 (6 bases). Trimming cost V 3 bases and J 7 bases, with 19 bases left between them. The CDR3 has 16 residues. The germline gives CDR1 LNHDA, CDR2 SQIVND (reference sequence). CDR3 protein: CASSIDVGGQGQPQHF. CDR3 DNA sequence: TGTGCCAGTAGTATCGACGTTGGGGGGCAGGGACAGCCCCAGCATTTT.

This clone appeared many times. The J gene is TRBJ1-1, the V gene TRBV18; the D is unclear. V shed 0 bases and J shed 3 bases, with 17 bases lying between them. The CDR3 totals 17 residues. The germline gives CDR1 KGHSH, CDR2 LQKENI. The CDR3 here is CASSPPLTTNPHTEAFF. Written as DNA, the CDR3 is TGTGCCAGCTCACCACCGCTTACCACAAATCCGCACACTGAAGCTTTCTTT.

The genes are TRBV24-1 and TRBJ2-1; D possibly uses TRBD1 or TRBD2 (5 bases each). Trimming cost V 1 base and J 4 bases, with 7 bases left between them. Per germline, CDR1 KGHDR and CDR2 SFDVKD. The CDR3 length is 14 residues. CDR3 region: CATSDFEGYNEQFF. In DNA, the CDR3 is TGTGCCACCAGTGATTTCGAGGGGTACAATGAGCAGTTCTTC.

In its sample, this clone was seen once. The chain employs TRBV7-9 and TRBJ1-4, with no clear D. Germline V gene lookup returns CDR1 SEHNR and CDR2 FQNEAQ (reference sequence). This CDR3 contains 16 residues. The V end was cut by 1 base, the J end by 4 bases, with 13 bases between. The CDR3 reads CASSLVQPPYNEKLFF. The CDR3 coding sequence is TGTGCCAGCAGCTTAGTTCAGCCACCCTATAATGAAAAACTGTTTTTT.

The chain couples TRBV28 to TRBJ1-6, with D tentatively TRBD1 (5 bases). The CDR3 spans 15 residues. The V gene lost 3 bases and the J gene lost 6 bases, with 12 bases spanning the gap. Germline V gene sequence: CDR1 MDHEN, CDR2 SYDVKM. In DNA form, the CDR3 reads TGTGCCAGCAGTTTGGGGGGACGGCCTAATTCACCCCTCCACTTT. Protein sequence: CASSLGGRPNSPLHF.

This clone appeared a single time. The CDR3 sequence is CASSPRTSGTNEQFF. The CDR3 coding sequence is TGTGCCAGCAGCCCCAGGACTAGCGGGACGAATGAGCAGTTCTTC. The chain employs TRBV11-2 and TRBJ2-1, with 12 bases identical to TRBD2. Germline V CDR1 and CDR2: SGHAT, FQNNGV. The CDR3 contains 15 residues. V lost 5 bases and J lost 7; bases outside the gene matches: 6.

This clone was detected only once. The chain has TRBV6-1 and TRBJ2-7, with a tentative D call TRBD1 (6 bases). This CDR3 is built from 15 residues. Germline CDR1 MNHNS, CDR2 SASEGT. Trimming pared 2 bases from V and 0 bases from J, leaving 11 bases between. The DNA of the CDR3 is TGTGCCAGCAGTGAAATAGCAGGGGTCTCCTACGAGCAGTACTTC. Protein: CASSEIAGVSYEQYF.

The rearrangement links TRBV7-3 to TRBJ2-2; 9 bases agree with TRBD2. This CDR3 is 17 amino acids long. CDR1 and CDR2 (germline): SGHTA, FQGTGA. The ends lost 0 bases at V and 4 bases at J; junction bases unmatched: 6. The CDR3 DNA is TGTGCCAGCAGCTTAACCGGGCGGGAGGGCCCCACCGGGGAGCTGTTTTTT. It encodes CASSLTGREGPTGELFF.